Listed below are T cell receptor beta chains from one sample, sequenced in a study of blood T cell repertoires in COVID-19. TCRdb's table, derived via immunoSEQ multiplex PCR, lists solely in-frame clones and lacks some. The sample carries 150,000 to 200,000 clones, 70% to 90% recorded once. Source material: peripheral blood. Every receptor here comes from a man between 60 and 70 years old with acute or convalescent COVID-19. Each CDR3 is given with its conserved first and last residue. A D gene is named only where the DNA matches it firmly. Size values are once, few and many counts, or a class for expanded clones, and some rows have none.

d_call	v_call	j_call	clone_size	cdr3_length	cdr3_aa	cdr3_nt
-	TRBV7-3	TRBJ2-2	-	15	CASSLTPGNTGELFF	TGTGCCAGCAGCTTAACCCCAGGGAACACCGGGGAGCTGTTTTTT
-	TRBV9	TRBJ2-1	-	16	CASSPPGRDRPNEQFF	TGTGCCAGCAGCCCCCCCGGGCGGGACCGCCCCAATGAGCAGTTCTTC
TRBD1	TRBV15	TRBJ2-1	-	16	CATSRRTGASYNEQFF	TGTGCCACCAGCCGACGGACAGGCGCCTCATACAATGAGCAGTTCTTC
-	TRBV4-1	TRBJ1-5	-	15	CASSQGQAGDQPQHF	TGCGCCAGCAGCCAAGGTCAGGCAGGGGATCAGCCCCAGCATTTT
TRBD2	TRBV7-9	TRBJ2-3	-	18	CASSLPFRVAGHADTQYF	TGTGCCAGCAGCTTACCCTTCAGGGTAGCGGGCCATGCAGATACGCAGTATTTT
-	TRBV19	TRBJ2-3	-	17	CASSRTGTLRTGVTQYF	TGTGCCAGTAGTAGGACCGGGACTCTACGAACCGGTGTCACGCAGTATTTT
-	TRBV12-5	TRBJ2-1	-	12	CASGLAPNEQFF	TGTGCTAGTGGTTTGGCCCCTAATGAGCAGTTCTTC
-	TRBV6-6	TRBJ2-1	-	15	CASSRPPTRYNEQFF	TGTGCCAGCAGTCGTCCCCCCACTCGCTACAATGAGCAGTTCTTC
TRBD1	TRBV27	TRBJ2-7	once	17	CASSLRESTGKPYEQYF	TGTGCCAGCAGTTTAAGGGAGTCGACAGGGAAACCCTACGAGCAGTACTTC
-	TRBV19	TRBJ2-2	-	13	CASSPRVLGELFF	TGTGCCAGTAGTCCGCGGGTGCTCGGGGAGCTGTTTTTT
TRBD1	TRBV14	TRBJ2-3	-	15	CASSQGTVYTDTQYF	TGTGCCAGCAGCCAGGGGACAGTCTACACAGATACGCAGTATTTT
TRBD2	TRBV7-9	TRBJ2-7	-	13	CASTQETSGEQYF	TGTGCCAGCACCCAGGAGACTAGCGGCGAGCAGTACTTC
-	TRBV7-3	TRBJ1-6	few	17	CASSLLEETHYNSPLHF	TGTGCCAGCAGCCTATTAGAGGAGACGCACTATAATTCACCCCTCCACTTT
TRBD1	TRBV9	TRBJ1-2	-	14	CASSSRDRDYGYTF	TGTGCCAGCAGCTCCCGGGACAGGGACTATGGCTACACCTTC
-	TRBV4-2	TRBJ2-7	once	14	CASSRAPGNREQYF	TGTGCCAGCAGCCGAGCCCCCGGGAATAGGGAGCAGTACTTC
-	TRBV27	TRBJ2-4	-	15	CASRPRATKPDIQYF	TGTGCCAGCAGGCCGAGGGCTACAAAGCCGGACATTCAGTACTTC
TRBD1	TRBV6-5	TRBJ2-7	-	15	CASSYRGRPGDEQYF	TGTGCCAGCAGCTACAGGGGGCGGCCCGGGGACGAGCAGTACTTC
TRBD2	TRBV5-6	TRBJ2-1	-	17	CASSLPGLASSYNEQFF	TGTGCCAGCAGCTTGCCAGGACTAGCGAGCTCCTACAATGAGCAGTTCTTC
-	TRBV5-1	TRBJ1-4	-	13	CASSLMSNEKLFF	TGCGCCAGCAGCTTGATGTCAAATGAAAAACTGTTTTTT
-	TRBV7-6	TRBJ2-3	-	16	CASTPGAGGGTDTQYF	TGTGCCAGCACCCCCGGGGCGGGCGGGGGCACAGATACGCAGTATTTT
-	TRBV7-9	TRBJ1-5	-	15	CASSLGVLQDQPQHF	TGTGCCAGCAGCTTAGGGGTCCTCCAGGATCAGCCCCAGCATTTT
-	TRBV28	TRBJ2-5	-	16	CASSLLPGILQETQYF	TGTGCCAGCAGTTTACTACCGGGGATACTACAAGAGACCCAGTACTTC
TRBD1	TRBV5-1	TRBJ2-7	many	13	CASGDRFTYEQYF	TGCGCCAGCGGGGACAGGTTTACCTACGAGCAGTACTTC
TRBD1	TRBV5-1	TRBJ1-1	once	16	CASSLIPGQPNTEAFF	TGCGCCAGCAGCCTTATTCCGGGACAGCCGAACACTGAAGCTTTCTTT